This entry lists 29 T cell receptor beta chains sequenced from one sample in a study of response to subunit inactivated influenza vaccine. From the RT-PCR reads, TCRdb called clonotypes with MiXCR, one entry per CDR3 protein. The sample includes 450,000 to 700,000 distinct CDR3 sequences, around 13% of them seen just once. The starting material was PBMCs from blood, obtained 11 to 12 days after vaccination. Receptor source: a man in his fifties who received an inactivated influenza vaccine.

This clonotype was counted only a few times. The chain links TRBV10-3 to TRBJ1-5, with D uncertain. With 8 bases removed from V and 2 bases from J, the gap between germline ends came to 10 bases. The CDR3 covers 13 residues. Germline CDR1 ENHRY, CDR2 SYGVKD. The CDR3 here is CAIATSGNQPQHF. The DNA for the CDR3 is TGTGCCATCGCCACGTCCGGCAATCAGCCCCAGCATTTT.

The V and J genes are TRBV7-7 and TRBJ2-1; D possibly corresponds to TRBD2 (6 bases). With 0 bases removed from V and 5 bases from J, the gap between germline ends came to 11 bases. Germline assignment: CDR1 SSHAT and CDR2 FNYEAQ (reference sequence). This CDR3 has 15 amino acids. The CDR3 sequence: CASSLALARNNEQFF. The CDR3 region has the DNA TGTGCCAGCAGCTTAGCGCTAGCGAGAAACAATGAGCAGTTCTTC.

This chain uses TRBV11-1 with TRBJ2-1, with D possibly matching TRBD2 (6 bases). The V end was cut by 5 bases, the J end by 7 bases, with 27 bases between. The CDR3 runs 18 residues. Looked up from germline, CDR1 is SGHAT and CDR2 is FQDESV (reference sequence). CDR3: CASSPSWVWGTGDNEQFF. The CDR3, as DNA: TGTGCCAGCAGCCCCTCTTGGGTATGGGGGACGGGGGATAATGAGCAGTTCTTC.

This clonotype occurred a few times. The CDR3, as DNA: TGTGCCAGCAGCCTTTTAGTAGAGGGTCGCTATGGCTACACCTTC. Translating gives CASSLLVEGRYGYTF. The chain joins TRBV12-3 or TRBV12-4 to TRBJ1-2, with unresolved D. The CDR3 covers 15 residues. The V end was cut by 6 bases, the J end by 4 bases, with 18 bases between.

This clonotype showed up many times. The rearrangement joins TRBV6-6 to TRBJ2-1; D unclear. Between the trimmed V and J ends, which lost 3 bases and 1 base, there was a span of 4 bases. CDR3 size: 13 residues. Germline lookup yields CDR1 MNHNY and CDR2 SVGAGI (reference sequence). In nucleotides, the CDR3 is TGTGCCAGCAGTTATGAGTCCTACAATGAGCAGTTCTTC. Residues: CASSYESYNEQFF.

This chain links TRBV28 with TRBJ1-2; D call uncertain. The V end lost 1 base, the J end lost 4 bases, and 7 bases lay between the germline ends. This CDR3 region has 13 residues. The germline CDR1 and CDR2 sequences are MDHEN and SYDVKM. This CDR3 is CASSLFDSYGYTF. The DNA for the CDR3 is TGTGCCAGCAGTTTATTTGATTCCTATGGCTACACCTTC.

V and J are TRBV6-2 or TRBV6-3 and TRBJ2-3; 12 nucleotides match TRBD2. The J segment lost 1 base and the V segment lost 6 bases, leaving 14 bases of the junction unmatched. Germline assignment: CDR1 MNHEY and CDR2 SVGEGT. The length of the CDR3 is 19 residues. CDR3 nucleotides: TGTGCCAGCAGCCCCCGCGGGGGCCGGACTAGCGGGGGCACAGATACGCAGTATTTT. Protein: CASSPRGGRTSGGTDTQYF.

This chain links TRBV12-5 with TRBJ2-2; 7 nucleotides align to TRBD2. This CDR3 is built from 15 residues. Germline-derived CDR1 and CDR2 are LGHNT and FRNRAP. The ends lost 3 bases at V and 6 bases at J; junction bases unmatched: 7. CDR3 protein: CASGFPGLFSGELFF. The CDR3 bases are TGTGCTAGTGGTTTCCCGGGACTATTCTCCGGGGAGCTGTTTTTT.

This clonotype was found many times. The CDR3 sequence: CASSLAGPENNEKLFF. As DNA, the CDR3 is TGCGCCAGCAGCTTGGCCGGGCCCGAGAATAATGAAAAACTGTTTTTT. The chain recombines TRBV5-1 with TRBJ1-4; D gene ambiguous. The CDR3 consists of 16 residues. Germline CDR1 SGHRS, CDR2 YFSETQ. V lost 0 bases, J lost 4 bases, and 13 bases lay in between.

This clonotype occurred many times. CDR3 sequence: CASSETSGGATQYF. In DNA, the CDR3 is TGTGCCAGCAGCGAGACTAGCGGGGGGGCCACGCAGTATTTT. The chain uses TRBV9 and TRBJ2-3, with 14 bases identical to TRBD2. Germline lookup yields CDR1 SGDLS and CDR2 YYNGEE. V lost 3 bases and J lost 9; bases outside the gene matches: 3. The CDR3 sequence is 14 residues long.

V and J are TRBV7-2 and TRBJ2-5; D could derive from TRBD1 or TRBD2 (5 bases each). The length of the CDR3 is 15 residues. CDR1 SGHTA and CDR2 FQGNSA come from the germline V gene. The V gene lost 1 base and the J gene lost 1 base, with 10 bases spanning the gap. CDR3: CASSLGGIVQETQYF. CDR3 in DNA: TGTGCCAGCAGCTTAGGGGGGATAGTCCAAGAGACCCAGTACTTC.

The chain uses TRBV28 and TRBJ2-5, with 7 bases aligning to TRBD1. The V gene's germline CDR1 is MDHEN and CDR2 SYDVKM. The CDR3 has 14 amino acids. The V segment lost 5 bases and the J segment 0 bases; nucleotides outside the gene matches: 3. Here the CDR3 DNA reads TGTGCCAGCAGTGGGGGACAGCACCAAGAGACCCAGTACTTC. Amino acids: CASSGGQHQETQYF. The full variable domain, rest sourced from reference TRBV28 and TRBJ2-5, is DVKVTQSSRYLVKRTGEKVFLECVQDMDHENMFWYRQDPGLGLRLIYFSYDVKMKEKGDIPEGYSVSREKKERFSLILESASTNQTSMYLCASSGGQHQETQYFGPGTRLLVL.

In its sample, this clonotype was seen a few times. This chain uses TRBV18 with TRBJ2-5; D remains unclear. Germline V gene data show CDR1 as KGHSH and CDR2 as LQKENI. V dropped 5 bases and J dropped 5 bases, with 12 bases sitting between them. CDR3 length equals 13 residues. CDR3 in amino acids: CASSFPPPETQYF. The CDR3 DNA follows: TGTGCCAGCTCATTCCCTCCCCCGGAGACCCAGTACTTC.

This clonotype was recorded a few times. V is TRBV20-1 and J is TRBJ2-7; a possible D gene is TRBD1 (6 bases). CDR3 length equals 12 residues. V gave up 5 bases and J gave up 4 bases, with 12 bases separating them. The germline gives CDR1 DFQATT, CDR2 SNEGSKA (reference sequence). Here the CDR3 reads CSAPTRGYEQYF. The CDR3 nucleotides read TGCAGTGCTCCTACCAGGGGATACGAGCAGTACTTC.

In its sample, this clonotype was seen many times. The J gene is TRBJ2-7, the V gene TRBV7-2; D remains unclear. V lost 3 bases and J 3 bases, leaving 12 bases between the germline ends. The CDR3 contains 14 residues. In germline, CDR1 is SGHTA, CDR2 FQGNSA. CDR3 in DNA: TGTGCCAGCAGCTTCTCAGGACCTATCTACGAGCAGTACTTC. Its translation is CASSFSGPIYEQYF.

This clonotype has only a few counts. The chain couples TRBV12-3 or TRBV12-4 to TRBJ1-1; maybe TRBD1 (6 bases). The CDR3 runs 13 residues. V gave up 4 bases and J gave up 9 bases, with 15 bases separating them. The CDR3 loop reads CASSYQITGKAFF. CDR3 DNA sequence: TGTGCCAGCAGTTACCAAATAACAGGGAAAGCTTTCTTT.

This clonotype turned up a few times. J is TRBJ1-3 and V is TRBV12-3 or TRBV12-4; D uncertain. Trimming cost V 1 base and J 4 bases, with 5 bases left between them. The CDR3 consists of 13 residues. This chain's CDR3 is CASSLEEGNTIYF. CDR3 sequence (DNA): TGTGCCAGCAGTTTAGAAGAGGGAAACACCATATATTTT.

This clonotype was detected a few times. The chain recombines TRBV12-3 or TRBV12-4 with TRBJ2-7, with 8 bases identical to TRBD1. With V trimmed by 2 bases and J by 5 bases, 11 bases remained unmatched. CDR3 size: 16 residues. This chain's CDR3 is CASSLTPGAGGHEQYF. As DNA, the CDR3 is TGTGCCAGCAGTTTAACCCCTGGGGCAGGGGGCCACGAGCAGTACTTC.

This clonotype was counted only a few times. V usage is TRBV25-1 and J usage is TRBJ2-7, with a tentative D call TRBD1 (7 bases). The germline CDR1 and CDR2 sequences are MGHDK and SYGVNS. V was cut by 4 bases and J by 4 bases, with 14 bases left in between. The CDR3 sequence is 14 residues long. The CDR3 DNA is TGTGCCAGCAGTGTAGGAGGGGGCCTATACGAGCAGTACTTC. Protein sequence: CASSVGGGLYEQYF.

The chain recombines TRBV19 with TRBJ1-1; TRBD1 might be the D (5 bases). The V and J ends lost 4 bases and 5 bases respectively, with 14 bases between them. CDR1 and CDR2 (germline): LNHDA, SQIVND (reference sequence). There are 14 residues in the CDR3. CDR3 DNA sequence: TGTGCCAGTAGTAAGGCCCCAGGGCGGACTGAAGCTTTCTTT. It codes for CASSKAPGRTEAFF.

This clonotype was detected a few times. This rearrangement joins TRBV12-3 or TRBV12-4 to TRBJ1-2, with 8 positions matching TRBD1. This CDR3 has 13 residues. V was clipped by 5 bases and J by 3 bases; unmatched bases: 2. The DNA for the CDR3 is TGTGCCAGCAGTGGACAGGGCCACTATGGCTACACCTTC. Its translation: CASSGQGHYGYTF.

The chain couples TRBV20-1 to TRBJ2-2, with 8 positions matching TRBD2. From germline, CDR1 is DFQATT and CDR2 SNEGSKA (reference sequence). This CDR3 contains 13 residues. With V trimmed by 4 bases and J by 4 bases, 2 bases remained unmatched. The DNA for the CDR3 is TGCAGTGCTACTGGACTAGCCACCGGGGAGCTGTTTTTT. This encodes CSATGLATGELFF.

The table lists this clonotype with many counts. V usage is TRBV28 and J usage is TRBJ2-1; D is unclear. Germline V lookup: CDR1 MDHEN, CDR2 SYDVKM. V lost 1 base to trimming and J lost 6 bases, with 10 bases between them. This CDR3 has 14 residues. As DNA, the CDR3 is TGTGCCAGCAGTTTATTTGACTTCTCCAATGAGCAGTTCTTC. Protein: CASSLFDFSNEQFF. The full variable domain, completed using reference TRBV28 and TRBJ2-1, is DVKVTQSSRYLVKRTGEKVFLECVQDMDHENMFWYRQDPGLGLRLIYFSYDVKMKEKGDIPEGYSVSREKKERFSLILESASTNQTSMYLCASSLFDFSNEQFFGPGTRLTVL.

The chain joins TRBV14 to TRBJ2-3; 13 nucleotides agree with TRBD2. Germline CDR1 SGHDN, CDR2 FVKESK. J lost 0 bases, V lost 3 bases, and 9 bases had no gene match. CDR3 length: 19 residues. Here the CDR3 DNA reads TGTGCCAGCAGCCAGCGGCCCGGGACTAGCGGGATAAGCACAGATACGCAGTATTTT. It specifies CASSQRPGTSGISTDTQYF.

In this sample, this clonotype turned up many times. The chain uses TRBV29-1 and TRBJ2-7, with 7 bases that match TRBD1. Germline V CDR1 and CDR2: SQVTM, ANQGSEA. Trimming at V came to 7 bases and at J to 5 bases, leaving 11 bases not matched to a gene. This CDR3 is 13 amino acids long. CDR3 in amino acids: CSARQGEVNEQYF. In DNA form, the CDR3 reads TGCAGCGCGCGACAGGGTGAGGTTAACGAGCAGTACTTC.

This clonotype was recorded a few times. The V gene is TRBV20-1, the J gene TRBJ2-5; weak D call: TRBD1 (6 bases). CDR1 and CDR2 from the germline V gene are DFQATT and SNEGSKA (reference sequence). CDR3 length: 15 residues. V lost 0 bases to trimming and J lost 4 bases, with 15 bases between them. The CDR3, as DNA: TGCAGTGCTAGAGATTTACAGGGTCAAAGAGAGACCCAGTACTTC. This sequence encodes CSARDLQGQRETQYF.

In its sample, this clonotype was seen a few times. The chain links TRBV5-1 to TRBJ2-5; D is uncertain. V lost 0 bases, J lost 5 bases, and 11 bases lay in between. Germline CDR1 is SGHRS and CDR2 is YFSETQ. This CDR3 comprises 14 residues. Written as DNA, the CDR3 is TGCGCCAGCAGCTTGGTCGTGGGTGGGGAGACCCAGTACTTC. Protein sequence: CASSLVVGGETQYF.

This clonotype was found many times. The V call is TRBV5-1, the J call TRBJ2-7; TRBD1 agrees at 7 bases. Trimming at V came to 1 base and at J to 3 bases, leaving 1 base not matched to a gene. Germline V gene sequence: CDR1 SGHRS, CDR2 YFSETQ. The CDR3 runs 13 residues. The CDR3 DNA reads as TGCGCCAGCAGCTTGACAGGGGTCTACGAGCAGTACTTC. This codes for CASSLTGVYEQYF.

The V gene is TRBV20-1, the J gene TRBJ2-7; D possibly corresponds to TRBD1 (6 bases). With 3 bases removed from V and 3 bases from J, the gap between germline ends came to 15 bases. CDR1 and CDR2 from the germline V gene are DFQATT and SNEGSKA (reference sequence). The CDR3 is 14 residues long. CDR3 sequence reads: CSARGQWGSYEQYF. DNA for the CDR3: TGCAGTGCTAGGGGACAATGGGGCAGCTACGAGCAGTACTTC.